A selection of T cell receptor beta chains follows, all from one sample in a study of tumor-infiltrating lymphocytes in primary liver carcinoma. MiXCR, run by TCRdb on the multiplex PCR reads, gives a single entry per CDR3 protein. The sample shows 120,000 or so distinct CDR3 sequences, around 60% of them seen only once. Sample: liver tumor tissue from sampling region 1. These receptor sequences come from a woman aged 55-69 years with primary liver carcinoma and hepatitis B virus infection. The CDR3 runs from the conserved cysteine through the conserved F or W. Fields, in order: D gene, clone size, J gene, V gene, CDR3 DNA, CDR3 protein. A D gene is named only where the DNA matches it firmly. A row's size may be missing; if present it is once, few, many or a size class.

D gene: .; clone size: many; J gene: TRBJ2-7; V gene: TRBV12-3/TRBV12-4; CDR3 DNA: TGTGCCAGCAGTCAACACCTTCGGACAGGAGGGGACGAGCAGTACTTC; CDR3 protein: CASSQHLRTGGDEQYF
D gene: .; clone size: few; J gene: TRBJ1-2; V gene: TRBV7-9; CDR3 DNA: TGTGCCAGCAGCCCGCAGGGGCCATGGTCAGGCTACACCTTC; CDR3 protein: CASSPQGPWSGYTF
D gene: .; clone size: .; J gene: TRBJ2-1; V gene: TRBV5-5; CDR3 DNA: TGTGCCAGCAGCTCCCTCACCGGCCGGGTGGCCCCGATTGAGCAGTTCTTC; CDR3 protein: CASSSLTGRVAPIEQFF
D gene: .; clone size: many; J gene: TRBJ2-3; V gene: TRBV6-5; CDR3 DNA: TGTGCCAGCAGTTACTCGAAGGTTGGAGATACGCAGTATTTT; CDR3 protein: CASSYSKVGDTQYF
D gene: TRBD1; clone size: few; J gene: TRBJ1-5; V gene: TRBV28; CDR3 DNA: TGTGCCAGCAGTTTACCCCCGGGACAGCAGCCCCAGCATTTT; CDR3 protein: CASSLPPGQQPQHF
D gene: .; clone size: many; J gene: TRBJ2-7; V gene: TRBV11-2; CDR3 DNA: TGTGCCAGCAGCCCACTGGCCGAGCAGTACTTC; CDR3 protein: CASSPLAEQYF
D gene: .; clone size: many; J gene: TRBJ2-1; V gene: TRBV29-1; CDR3 DNA: TGCAGCGCTCCGGCCTCCTACAATGAGCAGTTCTTC; CDR3 protein: CSAPASYNEQFF
D gene: .; clone size: .; J gene: TRBJ2-3; V gene: TRBV11-1; CDR3 DNA: TGTGCCCGCAGCTTGGGGAACCCGCGGACCACAGATACGCAGTATTTT; CDR3 protein: CARSLGNPRTTDTQYF
D gene: TRBD1; clone size: .; J gene: TRBJ1-5; V gene: TRBV5-1; CDR3 DNA: TGCGCCAGCAGCTTCTTGACAGGGAACTATAGCAATCAGCCCCAGCATTTT; CDR3 protein: CASSFLTGNYSNQPQHF
D gene: .; clone size: .; J gene: TRBJ2-1; V gene: TRBV28; CDR3 DNA: TGCGCCAGCAGTTGGGCGATTGAGCAGTTCTTC; CDR3 protein: CASSWAIEQFF
D gene: .; clone size: .; J gene: TRBJ1-1; V gene: TRBV6-5; CDR3 DNA: TGTGCCAGCAGTTACTCTTATGGGGGACTCATTGATGCTTTCTTT; CDR3 protein: CASSYSYGGLIDAFF
D gene: .; clone size: once; J gene: TRBJ1-1; V gene: TRBV11-2; CDR3 DNA: TGTGCCAGCAGCCCACATGAGTACGGACACCTTCGCTTTTGGGGCTATAAAGCTTTCTTT; CDR3 protein: CASSPHEYGHLRFWGYKAFF
D gene: TRBD1; clone size: .; J gene: TRBJ2-5; V gene: TRBV5-1; CDR3 DNA: TGCGCCAGCAGTTCACTCCCCGGGACAGAAGAGACCCAGTACTTC; CDR3 protein: CASSSLPGTEETQYF
D gene: .; clone size: .; J gene: TRBJ2-7; V gene: TRBV29-1; CDR3 DNA: TGCAGCGTTGATGACAAAGGCCGCGAACGGTACTTC; CDR3 protein: CSVDDKGRERYF
D gene: .; clone size: many; J gene: TRBJ2-1; V gene: TRBV29-1; CDR3 DNA: TGCAGTTCGGCCAAGGCAGGGAATGAGCAGTTCTTC; CDR3 protein: CSSAKAGNEQFF
D gene: TRBD2; clone size: .; J gene: TRBJ2-1; V gene: TRBV12-3/TRBV12-4; CDR3 DNA: TGTGCCAGCAGACGTAGCGGGAGGTCCTGCAATGAGCAGTTCTTC; CDR3 protein: CASRRSGRSCNEQFF
D gene: .; clone size: .; J gene: TRBJ1-5; V gene: TRBV28; CDR3 DNA: TGTGCCAGCCTCCAGTCGGGTAATCAGCCCCAGCATTTT; CDR3 protein: CASLQSGNQPQHF
D gene: .; clone size: .; J gene: TRBJ2-7; V gene: TRBV9; CDR3 DNA: TGTGCCAGCAGCACCTCTAGCTTCGTCAACGAGCAGTACTTC; CDR3 protein: CASSTSSFVNEQYF
D gene: .; clone size: many; J gene: TRBJ2-7; V gene: TRBV4-1; CDR3 DNA: TGCGCCAGCAGCCGTAACGTTCCGGGACAAGGAACCTTCGGAACCCCCTACGAGCAGTACTTC; CDR3 protein: CASSRNVPGQGTFGTPYEQYF
D gene: .; clone size: many; J gene: TRBJ2-7; V gene: TRBV12-3/TRBV12-4; CDR3 DNA: TGTGCCAGCAGTTTAGGAGGTGGCTGGGCAGGGGTGTCCAACGAGCAGTACTTC; CDR3 protein: CASSLGGGWAGVSNEQYF
D gene: .; clone size: .; J gene: TRBJ1-2; V gene: TRBV6-1; CDR3 DNA: TGTGCCAGCAGTGCTCCTGGGACATACGACTACACCTTC; CDR3 protein: CASSAPGTYDYTF
D gene: TRBD1; clone size: .; J gene: TRBJ2-7; V gene: TRBV24-1; CDR3 DNA: TGTGCCACCAGTGGTACAGGACAGGGGGCCTCCTACGAGCAGTACTTC; CDR3 protein: CATSGTGQGASYEQYF
D gene: TRBD1; clone size: many; J gene: TRBJ2-7; V gene: TRBV12-3/TRBV12-4; CDR3 DNA: TGTGCCAGCAGGAGGACAGGGTACTCCTACGAGCAGTACTTC; CDR3 protein: CASRRTGYSYEQYF
D gene: .; clone size: .; J gene: TRBJ1-2; V gene: TRBV7-6; CDR3 DNA: TGTGCCAGCAGCTTCGGGGATTATGGCTACACCTTC; CDR3 protein: CASSFGDYGYTF
D gene: .; clone size: .; J gene: TRBJ2-2; V gene: TRBV14; CDR3 DNA: TGTGCCAGCAGCCAAATACTCACAGCGAACACCGGGGAACTGTTTTTT; CDR3 protein: CASSQILTANTGELFF
D gene: .; clone size: many; J gene: TRBJ2-7; V gene: TRBV11-2; CDR3 DNA: TGTGCCAGCAGCTTCGCAGCCAGAGGAATTAACGAGCAGTACTTC; CDR3 protein: CASSFAARGINEQYF
D gene: TRBD1; clone size: medium-sized; J gene: TRBJ1-4; V gene: TRBV12-3/TRBV12-4; CDR3 DNA: TGTGCCAGCAGCCTCCGGCAGGGGGATGAAAAACTGTTTTTT; CDR3 protein: CASSLRQGDEKLFF
D gene: .; clone size: .; J gene: TRBJ1-2; V gene: TRBV11-3; CDR3 DNA: TGTGCCGGCAGCTTGGCCGGGCAGAGCTATGGCTACACCTTC; CDR3 protein: CAGSLAGQSYGYTF
D gene: TRBD1; clone size: .; J gene: TRBJ1-1; V gene: TRBV11-2; CDR3 DNA: TGTGCCAGCAACTCAGGGGGGGGCGCGGGAAAAGCTGAAGCTTTCTTT; CDR3 protein: CASNSGGGAGKAEAFF
D gene: .; clone size: .; J gene: TRBJ2-7; V gene: TRBV11-3; CDR3 DNA: TGTGCCAGCAACTTAGACAAAGGCTACGAGCAATACTTC; CDR3 protein: CASNLDKGYEQYF
D gene: .; clone size: few; J gene: TRBJ2-1; V gene: TRBV28; CDR3 DNA: TGTGCCAGCACCCGCCAGGGGGGCAGGGTTGATGAGCAGTTCTTC; CDR3 protein: CASTRQGGRVDEQFF
D gene: TRBD2; clone size: .; J gene: TRBJ2-7; V gene: TRBV6-5; CDR3 DNA: TGTGCCAACAGTAAAACTAGCGGAAGCTCCTACGAGCAGTACTTC; CDR3 protein: CANSKTSGSSYEQYF
D gene: .; clone size: once; J gene: TRBJ1-4; V gene: TRBV7-9; CDR3 DNA: TGTGCCAGCAGCTTAGCAGGTCAGAATGAAGAACTGTTTTTT; CDR3 protein: CASSLAGQNEELFF
D gene: .; clone size: many; J gene: TRBJ2-1; V gene: TRBV12-3/TRBV12-4; CDR3 DNA: TGTGCCAGCAGTTTTTATAGTGAGCAGTTCTTC; CDR3 protein: CASSFYSEQFF
D gene: TRBD1; clone size: .; J gene: TRBJ1-4; V gene: TRBV11-2; CDR3 DNA: TGTGCCAGCAGCTTAACGGTAGGACAGGGGTCCTCGGTGGGCTTAGAGCTGTTTTTT; CDR3 protein: CASSLTVGQGSSVGLELFF
D gene: .; clone size: .; J gene: TRBJ2-1; V gene: TRBV11-1; CDR3 DNA: TGTGCCAGTAGCTTAGAGCGTTGGGTAGGTGAGCACTTCTTC; CDR3 protein: CASSLERWVGEHFF